These T cell receptor beta chains were read from a single sample in a study of early T cells in non-severe SARS-CoV-2 infection. TCRdb processed the 5' RACE reads anew with MiXCR; each CDR3 protein has one entry. The sample yields 60,000 to 75,000 distinct CDR3 sequences, around 10% seen once. The material sequenced was whole blood. The source of these receptors is an adult who was a healthcare worker with PCR-confirmed SARS-CoV-2 infection or an uninfected control (not recorded which). The CDR3 runs from the conserved cysteine through the conserved F or W. D genes are given only for firm matches. Clone size is not always given. Where it is, it says once, few, many or a class for expanded clones.

>NA|TRBJ2-3|13|TRBV29-1|TRBD2
CSYGLAGPDTQYF
TGCAGCTACGGACTAGCGGGGCCAGATACGCAGTATTTT
>many|TRBJ2-3|14|TRBV11-3|NA
CASIKGTGVGTQYF
TGTGCCAGCATCAAGGGGACGGGAGTAGGGACGCAGTATTTT
>NA|TRBJ2-2|15|TRBV7-9|NA
CASSLPSRDAGELFF
TGTGCCAGCAGCTTACCATCCCGGGACGCCGGGGAGCTGTTTTTT
>many|TRBJ1-1|16|TRBV20-1|NA
CSAPAEAPNMNTEAFF
TGCAGTGCCCCGGCGGAGGCACCCAACATGAACACTGAAGCTTTCTTT
>NA|TRBJ2-7|15|TRBV7-9|NA
CASSSPRDTTYEQYF
TGTGCCAGCAGCTCACCGCGGGACACTACCTACGAGCAGTACTTC
>once|TRBJ2-7|14|TRBV5-1|TRBD2
CASSFTGTSLEQYF
TGCGCCAGCAGCTTTACCGGGACTAGCTTAGAGCAGTACTTC
>NA|TRBJ2-1|13|TRBV30|TRBD2
CAWSALAGNEQFF
TGTGCCTGGAGTGCACTAGCGGGCAATGAGCAGTTCTTC
>NA|TRBJ1-1|15|TRBV5-1|NA
CASSFGQDMNTEAFF
TGCGCCAGCAGCTTCGGCCAGGATATGAACACTGAAGCTTTCTTT
>many|TRBJ2-3|17|TRBV7-2|TRBD2
CASSLAGVAGGRDTQYF
TGTGCCAGCAGCTTAGCAGGAGTAGCGGGGGGGCGAGATACGCAGTATTTT
>few|TRBJ2-3|14|TRBV5-1|TRBD1
CASSSGGFQNTQYF
TGCGCCAGCAGCTCAGGGGGCTTTCAGAATACGCAGTATTTT
>NA|TRBJ2-5|15|TRBV2|NA
CASTTAGLRQETQYF
TGTGCCAGCACGACCGCGGGGCTGCGCCAAGAGACCCAGTACTTC
>many|TRBJ1-3|17|TRBV5-1|TRBD1
CASSPTVTGNSGNTIYF
TGCGCCAGCAGCCCAACGGTGACAGGGAACTCTGGAAACACCATATATTTT
>NA|TRBJ1-4|15|TRBV6-5|TRBD1
CASSRNRGSGEKLFF
TGTGCCAGCAGTCGAAACAGGGGGAGTGGGGAAAAACTGTTTTTT
>NA|TRBJ2-1|17|TRBV28|TRBD2
CASSRRKRGSSYNEQFF
TGTGCCAGCAGTCGTCGGAAGCGGGGAAGCTCCTACAATGAGCAGTTCTTC
>NA|TRBJ2-5|14|TRBV10-3|TRBD1
CAIRRTGPKETQYF
TGTGCCATCAGGAGGACAGGGCCCAAAGAGACCCAGTACTTC
>many|TRBJ2-3|15|TRBV11-3|NA
CASSLDGEGPDTQYF
TGTGCCAGCAGCTTAGATGGAGAGGGGCCAGATACGCAGTATTTT
>many|TRBJ2-1|11|TRBV10-3|NA
CAISEVDEQFF
TGTGCCATCAGTGAAGTAGATGAGCAGTTCTTC
>NA|TRBJ2-3|14|TRBV5-1|TRBD2
CASSGELAKDTQYF
TGCGCCAGCAGCGGGGAACTAGCGAAAGATACGCAGTATTTT
>NA|TRBJ2-2|15|TRBV7-9|TRBD1
CASSPQTGGAGELFF
TGTGCCAGCAGCCCCCAGACAGGGGGAGCCGGGGAGCTGTTTTTT
>few|TRBJ2-1|13|TRBV29-1|NA
CSVVGTHNNEQFF
TGCAGCGTTGTCGGGACCCACAACAATGAGCAGTTCTTC
>NA|TRBJ2-3|14|TRBV7-8|TRBD2
CASSPPGLVITQYF
TGTGCCAGCAGCCCGCCGGGACTAGTCATTACGCAGTATTTT
>NA|TRBJ2-3|14|TRBV19|NA
CVSSSSVSTDTQYF
TGTGTCAGTTCCTCTAGCGTCAGCACAGATACGCAGTATTTT
>NA|TRBJ2-1|15|TRBV3-1|TRBD2
CASSQVGTSGFGQFF
TGTGCCAGCAGCCAAGTTGGAACTAGCGGCTTTGGGCAGTTCTTC
>many|TRBJ2-7|18|TRBV3-1|NA
CASSHAESSAGRAYEQYF
TGTGCCAGCAGCCACGCCGAGAGTTCGGCGGGAAGGGCCTACGAGCAGTACTTC
>many|TRBJ2-1|15|TRBV12-3/TRBV12-4|NA
CASSLDRGSYNEQFF
TGTGCCAGCAGTTTAGATCGGGGCTCATACAATGAGCAGTTCTTC
>few|TRBJ2-4|14|TRBV30|NA
CAWSVQAVQNIQYF
TGTGCCTGGAGTGTACAGGCGGTCCAAAACATTCAGTACTTC
>many|TRBJ2-3|17|TRBV7-2|TRBD2
CASSPGPGRPSTDTQYF
TGTGCCAGCAGCCCGGGTCCCGGGAGGCCGAGCACAGATACGCAGTATTTT
>NA|TRBJ2-3|15|TRBV6-1|NA
CASSSSGIFSSTQYF
TGTGCCAGCAGTTCCTCCGGGATTTTCTCCAGTACGCAGTATTTT
>NA|TRBJ2-7|15|TRBV9|TRBD1
CASSVGGQTSYEQYF
TGTGCCAGCAGCGTTGGGGGACAGACCTCCTACGAGCAGTACTTC
>many|TRBJ2-1|14|TRBV2|NA
CASSEGSSYNEQFF
TGTGCCAGCAGTGAAGGGAGCTCCTACAATGAGCAGTTCTTC
>NA|TRBJ2-3|17|TRBV10-2|NA
CASSEPLYSGVADTQYF
TGCGCCAGCAGTGAGCCACTGTACTCTGGGGTGGCAGATACGCAGTATTTT
>few|TRBJ2-3|11|TRBV29-1|NA
CSGLNTDTQYF
TGCAGCGGTCTTAATACAGATACGCAGTATTTT
>many|TRBJ2-3|15|TRBV20-1|TRBD1
CSARTGQGSTDTQYF
TGCAGTGCTAGGACCGGACAGGGGTCGACAGATACGCAGTATTTT
>few|TRBJ2-7|14|TRBV7-6|NA
CASSPIPGSYEQYF
TGTGCCAGCAGTCCAATACCCGGGTCCTACGAGCAGTACTTC
>NA|TRBJ2-5|14|TRBV6-5|NA
CASSPTGRQETQYF
TGTGCCAGCAGTCCTACAGGGCGCCAAGAGACCCAGTACTTC
>NA|TRBJ1-1|13|TRBV5-1|NA
CASSLDGTAEAFF
TGCGCCAGCAGCCTGGACGGGACCGCTGAAGCTTTCTTT
>NA|TRBJ2-7|11|TRBV10-3|NA
CAIRADYEQYF
TGTGCCATCAGGGCTGACTACGAGCAGTACTTC
>many|TRBJ1-6|15|TRBV27|NA
CASSLSGQGYSPLHF
TGTGCCAGCAGTTTATCGGGTCAGGGATACTCACCCCTCCACTTT
>NA|TRBJ2-7|15|TRBV19|NA
CASTSGFGAAYEQYF
TGTGCCAGTACCTCGGGGTTCGGCGCTGCCTACGAGCAGTACTTC
>few|TRBJ2-7|15|TRBV12-3/TRBV12-4|TRBD2
CASSLAAGGPYEQYF
TGTGCCAGCAGTTTAGCGGCGGGGGGGCCGTACGAGCAGTACTTC
>NA|TRBJ2-7|17|TRBV5-6|TRBD2
CASSLALAGVVSYEQYF
TGTGCCAGCAGCTTGGCCTTAGCGGGAGTGGTATCCTACGAGCAGTACTTC
>many|TRBJ2-7|12|TRBV6-6|NA
CASSPTPYEQYF
TGTGCCAGCAGCCCCACACCGTACGAGCAGTACTTC
>NA|TRBJ2-1|17|TRBV30|TRBD2
CAWSVRTSGYSYNEQFF
TGTGCCTGGAGTGTAAGGACTAGCGGGTACTCCTACAATGAGCAGTTCTTC
>many|TRBJ1-5|13|TRBV30|NA
CAWSQGPRQPQHF
TGTGCCTGGAGTCAGGGGCCTCGGCAGCCCCAGCATTTT
>NA|TRBJ1-1|15|TRBV11-2|NA
CASQAWGGKVTEAFF
TGTGCCAGCCAAGCGTGGGGAGGGAAGGTCACTGAAGCTTTCTTT
>NA|TRBJ2-5|17|TRBV4-2|NA
CASSQAPGGAAKETQYF
TGTGCCAGCAGCCAAGCGCCTGGAGGAGCGGCCAAAGAGACCCAGTACTTC
>NA|TRBJ2-3|16|TRBV19|TRBD2
CASSTTGGSGTDTQYF
TGTGCCAGTAGTACCACGGGGGGTAGTGGAACAGATACGCAGTATTTT